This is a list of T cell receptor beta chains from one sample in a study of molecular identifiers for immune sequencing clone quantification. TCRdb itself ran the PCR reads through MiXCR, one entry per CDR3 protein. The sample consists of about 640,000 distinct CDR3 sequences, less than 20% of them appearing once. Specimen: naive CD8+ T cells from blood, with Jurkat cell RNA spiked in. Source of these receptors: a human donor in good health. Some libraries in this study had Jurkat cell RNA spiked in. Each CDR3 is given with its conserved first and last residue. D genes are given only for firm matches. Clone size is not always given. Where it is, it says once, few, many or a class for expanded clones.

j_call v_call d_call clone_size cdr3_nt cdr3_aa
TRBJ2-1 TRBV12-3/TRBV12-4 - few TGTGCCAGCAGTAGCCTAGCGACTCCCTACAATGAGCAGTTCTTC CASSSLATPYNEQFF
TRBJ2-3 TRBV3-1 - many TGTGCCAGCAGCCAAGATTTCCGGTTCTCTTCGGGAGATACGCAGTATTTT CASSQDFRFSSGDTQYF
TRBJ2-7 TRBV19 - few TGTGCCAGTAGTATAGACGGCGGAGCCTCCTACGAGCAGTACTTC CASSIDGGASYEQYF
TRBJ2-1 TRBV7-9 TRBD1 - TGTGCCAGCAGCTTACCGGGACAGGGGGGAAATGAGCAGTTCTTC CASSLPGQGGNEQFF
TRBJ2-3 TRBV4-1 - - TGCGCCAGCAGCCCCCACTGGACTGCACAAGGGAGTACGCAGTATTTT CASSPHWTAQGSTQYF
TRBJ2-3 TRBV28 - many TGTGCCAGCAGTTTATCCTGGTTAAGCACAGATACGCAGTATTTT CASSLSWLSTDTQYF
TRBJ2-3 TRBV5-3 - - TGTGCCAGCAGCTTGTCGGAAGGGGGAGGTACGCAGTATTTT CASSLSEGGGTQYF
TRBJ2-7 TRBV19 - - TGTGCCAGTAGTATGACCCAGGGCGGCTACGAGCAGTACTTC CASSMTQGGYEQYF
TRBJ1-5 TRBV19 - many TGTGCCAGTAATTGGCAGGGGACTGATCAGCCCCAGCATTTT CASNWQGTDQPQHF
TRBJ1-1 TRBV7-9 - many TGTGCCAGCAGCTTTTCACCCGAGGCTTTCTTT CASSFSPEAFF
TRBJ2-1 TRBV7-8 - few TGTGCCAGCAGCGCTGGGGAGGTAGGATCCTACAATGAGCAGTTCTTC CASSAGEVGSYNEQFF
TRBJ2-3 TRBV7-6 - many TGTGCCAGCAGCTTAGGGGTGAGGGTCACAGATACGCAGTATTTT CASSLGVRVTDTQYF
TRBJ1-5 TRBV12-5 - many TGTGCTAGTGCCCTAGGGGTGGGGGAGCTCCAGCATTTT CASALGVGELQHF
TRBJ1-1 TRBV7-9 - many TGTGCCAGCAGCTTAGGGCAATTCGGCCAGGGCACGAACACTGAAGCTTTCTTT CASSLGQFGQGTNTEAFF
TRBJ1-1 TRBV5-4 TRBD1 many TGTGCCAGCAGCTGGGGACAGTCCACTGAAGCTTTCTTT CASSWGQSTEAFF
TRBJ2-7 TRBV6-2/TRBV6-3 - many TGTGCCAGCAGTATGCCGAAGCAAGGGCAGTACTTC CASSMPKQGQYF
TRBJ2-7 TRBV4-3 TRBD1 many TGCGCCAGCAGCCAAGCGGACAGGGGGACAGGAGGGGAGCAGTACTTC CASSQADRGTGGEQYF
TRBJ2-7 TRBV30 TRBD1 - TGTGCCTGGAGCGGTCCGGGACAGGGCATTAGCGAGCAGTACTTC CAWSGPGQGISEQYF
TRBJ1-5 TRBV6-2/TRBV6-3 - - TGTGCCAGCAGTTACTCAGTCACGCACCTCAATCAGCCCCAGCATTTT CASSYSVTHLNQPQHF
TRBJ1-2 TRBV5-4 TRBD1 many TGTGCCAGCAGTCGCGGGGACAGGGTCCTTAGCTATGGCTACACCTTC CASSRGDRVLSYGYTF
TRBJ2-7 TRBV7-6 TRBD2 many TGTGCCAGCAGCACTAACGCGTTTCCAGCGGGAGTACTTGGCGAGCAGTACTTC CASSTNAFPAGVLGEQYF
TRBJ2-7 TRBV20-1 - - TGCAGTGCAACTGACGGGACCGGGACCTGGAGCTCCTACGAGCAGTACTTC CSATDGTGTWSSYEQYF